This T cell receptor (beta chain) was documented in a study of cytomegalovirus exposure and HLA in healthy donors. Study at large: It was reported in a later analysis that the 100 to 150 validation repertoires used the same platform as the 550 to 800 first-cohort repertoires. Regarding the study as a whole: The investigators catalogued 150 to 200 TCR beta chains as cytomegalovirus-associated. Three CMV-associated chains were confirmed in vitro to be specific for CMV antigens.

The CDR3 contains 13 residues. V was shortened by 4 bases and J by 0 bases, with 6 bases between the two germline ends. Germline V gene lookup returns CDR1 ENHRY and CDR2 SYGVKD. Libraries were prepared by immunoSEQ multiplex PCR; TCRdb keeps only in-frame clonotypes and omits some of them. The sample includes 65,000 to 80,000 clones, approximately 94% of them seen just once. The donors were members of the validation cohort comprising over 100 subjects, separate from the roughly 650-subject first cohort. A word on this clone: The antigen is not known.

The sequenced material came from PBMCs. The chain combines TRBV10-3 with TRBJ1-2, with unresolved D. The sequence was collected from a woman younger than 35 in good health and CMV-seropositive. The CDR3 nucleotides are TGTGCCATCAGTGGGCAGACTAACTATGGCTACACCTTC. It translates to CAISGQTNYGYTF.